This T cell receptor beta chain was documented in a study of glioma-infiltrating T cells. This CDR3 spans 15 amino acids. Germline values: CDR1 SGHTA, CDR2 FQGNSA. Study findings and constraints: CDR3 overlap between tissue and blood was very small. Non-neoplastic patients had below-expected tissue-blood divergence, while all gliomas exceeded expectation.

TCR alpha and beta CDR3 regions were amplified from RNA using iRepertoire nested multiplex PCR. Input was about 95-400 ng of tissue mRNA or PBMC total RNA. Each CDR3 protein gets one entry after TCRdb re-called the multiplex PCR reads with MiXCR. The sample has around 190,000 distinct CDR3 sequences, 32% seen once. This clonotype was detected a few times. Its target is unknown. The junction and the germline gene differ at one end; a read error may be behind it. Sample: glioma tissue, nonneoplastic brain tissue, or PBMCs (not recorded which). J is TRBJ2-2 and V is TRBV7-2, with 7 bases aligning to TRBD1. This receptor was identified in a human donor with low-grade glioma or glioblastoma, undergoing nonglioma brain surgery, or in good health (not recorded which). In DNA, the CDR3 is TGTGCCAGCACCATGAATAGGGCTAGTCAGGGGGAACTGTTTTTT. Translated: CASTMNRASQGELFF.